This T cell receptor (beta chain) originates from a study of T cell changes during pregnancy in multiple sclerosis (dated by TCRdb to 2018 to 2020). As for the study more broadly: The study looked at changes in the T cell repertoire across pregnancy in women with multiple sclerosis.

On this clone itself: This receptor's antigen is unknown. No clone much larger than this one lies a single base away; base qualities are absent.

The receptor library was made with the immunoSEQ multiplex PCR assay. Here the immuneACCESS table is served through TCRdb, limited to in-frame sequences with V and J called. Missing clones are a known gap in these copies; in checked studies unresolved V genes cover under half, and the rest lacks a known reason. This sample comprises 35,000 to 40,000 clones, 92% of them detected only once. Just over 5.5% of the sample is held by the ten biggest clonotypes. Trimming takes 0 bases off V and 6 bases off J; junction bases not matched to a gene: 6. For CDR1 and CDR2, the germline V gene lists MNHEY and SVGAGI. The CDR3 spans 15 residues, from the cysteine through the phenylalanine. Left in the record is the CDR3 DNA by itself, 45 bases read in frame from the first base.

The input for sequencing was CD8+ T cells from peripheral blood mononuclear cells, taken in the third trimester of pregnancy. The chain is assembled from TRBV6-5 and TRBJ2-7; 9 nucleotides in the junction match TRBD1. The clonotype was recovered from a female donor with multiple sclerosis, enrolled in a pregnancy study. CDR3 loop: CASSYSGTGFVEQYF. The base sequence is TGTGCCAGCAGTTACTCCGGGACAGGGTTCGTCGAGCAGTACTTC.